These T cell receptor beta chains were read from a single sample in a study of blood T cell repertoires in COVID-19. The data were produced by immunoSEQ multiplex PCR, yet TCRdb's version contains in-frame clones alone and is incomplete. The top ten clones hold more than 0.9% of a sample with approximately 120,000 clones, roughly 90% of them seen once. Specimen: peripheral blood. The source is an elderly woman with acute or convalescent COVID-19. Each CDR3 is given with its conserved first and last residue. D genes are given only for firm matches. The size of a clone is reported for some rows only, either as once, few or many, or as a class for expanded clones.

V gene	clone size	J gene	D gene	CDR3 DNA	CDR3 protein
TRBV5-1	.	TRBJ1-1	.	TGCGCCAGCAGCTTGGCGTGGAGGCCCAACACTGAAGCTTTCTTT	CASSLAWRPNTEAFF
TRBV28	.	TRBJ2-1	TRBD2	TGTGCCAGCAGTTTAAGAGCGGGAGTCAACAATGAGCAGTTCTTC	CASSLRAGVNNEQFF
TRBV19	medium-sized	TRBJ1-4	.	TGTGCCAGTAGTGAGCAGGGTGACGAAAAACTGTTTTTT	CASSEQGDEKLFF
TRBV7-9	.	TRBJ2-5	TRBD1	TGTGCCAGCAGCCTGACAGGGGGCCTAGAGACCCAGTACTTC	CASSLTGGLETQYF
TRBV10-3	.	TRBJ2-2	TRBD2	TGTGCCATCAGGGAAAGACTAGCGGCGAACACCGGGGAGCTGTTTTTT	CAIRERLAANTGELFF
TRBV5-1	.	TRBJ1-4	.	TGCGCCAGCAGCTTACAGGGAACTAATGAAAAACTGTTTTTT	CASSLQGTNEKLFF
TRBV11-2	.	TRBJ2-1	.	TGTGCCAGCAGCTTCGAGCTCCAGGGGCGCGAGCAGTTCTTC	CASSFELQGREQFF
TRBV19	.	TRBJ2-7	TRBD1	TGTGCCAGTAGTATCGCCTGGGACAGGGGCACCTACGAGCAGTACTTC	CASSIAWDRGTYEQYF
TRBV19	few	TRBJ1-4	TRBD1	TGTGCCAGTAGGGACTCAGGGGGCGGTGAAAAACTGTTTTTT	CASRDSGGGEKLFF
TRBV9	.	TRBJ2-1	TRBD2	TGTGCCAGCAGCGTAGGAAGCGGGGTTTACAATGAGCAGTTCTTC	CASSVGSGVYNEQFF
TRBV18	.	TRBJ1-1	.	TGTGCCAGCTCACCATACAGTGCGAACACTGAAGCTTTCTTT	CASSPYSANTEAFF
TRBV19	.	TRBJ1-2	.	TGTGCCAGTAGTATTGCAGGGACACCCTATGGCTACACCTTC	CASSIAGTPYGYTF
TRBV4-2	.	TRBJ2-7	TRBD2	TGTGCCAGCAGCCAAGCTTCCGGGACTAGCTACGAGCAGTACTTC	CASSQASGTSYEQYF
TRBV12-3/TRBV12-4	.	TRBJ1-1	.	TGTGCCAGCAGCCCACGGGGGAACACTGAAGCTTTCTTT	CASSPRGNTEAFF
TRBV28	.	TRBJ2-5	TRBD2	TGTGCCAGCAGTTTAGCGGGGACTAGCGGGACCTTAAGGGAGACCCAGTACTTC	CASSLAGTSGTLRETQYF
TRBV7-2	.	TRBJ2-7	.	TGTGCCAGCAGCCCTCGGGGCTCCTACGAGCAGTACTTC	CASSPRGSYEQYF
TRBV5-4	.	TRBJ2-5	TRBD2	TGTGCCAGCAGCTTGGGTCGAACTAGCGGGGGAGAGACCCAGTACTTC	CASSLGRTSGGETQYF
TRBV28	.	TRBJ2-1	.	TGTGCCAGCAGTTTATTCAAGCGGTCGAGGGGGTACAATGAGCAGTTCTTC	CASSLFKRSRGYNEQFF
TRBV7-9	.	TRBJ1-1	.	TGTGCCAGCAGCCTACAGGGAATGACTGAAGCTTTCTTT	CASSLQGMTEAFF
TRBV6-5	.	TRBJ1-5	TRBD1	TGTGCCAGCACCTATACCGGGACAGATGATCAGCCCCAGCATTTT	CASTYTGTDDQPQHF
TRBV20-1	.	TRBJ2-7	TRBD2	TGCGCTAGCGGGAACGACGAGCAGTACTTC	CASGNDEQYF
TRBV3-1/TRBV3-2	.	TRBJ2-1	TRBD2	TGTGCCAGCAGCTTCGGACTAGCGGGGGGGCTTGGGGAGCAGTTCTTC	CASSFGLAGGLGEQFF
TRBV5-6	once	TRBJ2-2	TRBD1	TGTGCCAGCAGGGGGACAGGGGTGCGCACCGGGGAGCTGTTTTTT	CASRGTGVRTGELFF
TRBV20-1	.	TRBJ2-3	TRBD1	TGCAGTGCTAGTCGTGGACAGGCATACACAGATACGCAGTATTTT	CSASRGQAYTDTQYF
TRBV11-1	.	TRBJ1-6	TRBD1	TGTGCCAGCAGCCGCGATGGACAGGGAGGCTCACCCCTCCACTTT	CASSRDGQGGSPLHF
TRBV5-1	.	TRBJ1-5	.	TGCGCCAGCAGCTTGTCGGGTCAGAACAATCAGCCCCAGCATTTT	CASSLSGQNNQPQHF
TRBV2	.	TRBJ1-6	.	TGTGCCAGCAGTGAAGAACACGGGGTATCACCCCTCCACTTT	CASSEEHGVSPLHF
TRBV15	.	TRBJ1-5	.	TGTGCCACCAGCAGACGTACGGGTTCCGCCTGGGGGGTTCAGCCCCAGCATTTT	CATSRRTGSAWGVQPQHF
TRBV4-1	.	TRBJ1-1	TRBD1	TGCGCCAGCAGCCAATCGGGACAGGGGCGAACTGAAGCTTTCTTT	CASSQSGQGRTEAFF
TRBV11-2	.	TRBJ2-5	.	TGTGCCAGCAGCTTAACCGGGACACGGAACCTAGAGACCCAGTACTTC	CASSLTGTRNLETQYF
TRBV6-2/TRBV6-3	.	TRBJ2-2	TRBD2	TGTGCCAGCAGTTACACCACGGGGGGGCCTGACACCGGGGAGCTGTTTTTT	CASSYTTGGPDTGELFF
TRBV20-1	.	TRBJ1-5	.	TGCAGTGCTAGTCGGCAGGACAATCAGCCCCAGCATTTT	CSASRQDNQPQHF
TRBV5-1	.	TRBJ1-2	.	TGCGCCAGCAGCTTGGTTATCTTGGACAGTGGCTACACCTTC	CASSLVILDSGYTF
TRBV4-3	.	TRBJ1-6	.	TGCGCCAGCAGCCAAGATCCCGGACTAGGGAATTCACCCCTCCACTTT	CASSQDPGLGNSPLHF
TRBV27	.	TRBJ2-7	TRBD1	TGTGCCAGCAGTGGGGGACAGGGGAGGGGAATCTCCTACGAGCAGTACTTC	CASSGGQGRGISYEQYF
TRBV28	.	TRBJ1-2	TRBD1	TGTGCCAGCAGTTTGGGGACAGGGGGCGGTGGCTACACCTTC	CASSLGTGGGGYTF
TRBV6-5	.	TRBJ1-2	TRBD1	TGTGCCAGCAGTCCGACAGGGGAAGGGTATGGCTACACCTTC	CASSPTGEGYGYTF
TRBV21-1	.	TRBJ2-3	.	TGTGCCAGCAGCCCCGCTTCCTACACAGATACGCAGTATTTT	CASSPASYTDTQYF
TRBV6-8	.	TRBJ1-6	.	TGTGCCAGCAGCCGACGCGGCACCCTCCACTTT	CASSRRGTLHF
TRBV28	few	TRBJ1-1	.	TGTGCCAGCAGTTTTGCAGAGAACACTGAAGCTTTCTTT	CASSFAENTEAFF
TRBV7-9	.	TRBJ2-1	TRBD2	TGTGCCAGCAGCTTAGCGGGACTAGCGGGAGTCCATGAGCAGTTCTTC	CASSLAGLAGVHEQFF
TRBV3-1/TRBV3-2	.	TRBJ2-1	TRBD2	TGTGCCAGCAGCCTCGGTTCTAGCGGGGGGGGCAATGAGCAGTTCTTC	CASSLGSSGGGNEQFF
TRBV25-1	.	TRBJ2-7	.	TGTGCCAGCAGTGAATCCCTGACAGGACCCTACGAGCAGTACTTC	CASSESLTGPYEQYF
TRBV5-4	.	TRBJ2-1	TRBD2	TGTGCCAGCAGCCCCGGGACTAGCGGGACCCGCTCCTACAATGAGCAGTTCTTC	CASSPGTSGTRSYNEQFF
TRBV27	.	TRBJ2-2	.	TGTGCCAGCAGTAAGACAGGTCGGGACACCGGGGAGCTGTTTTTT	CASSKTGRDTGELFF
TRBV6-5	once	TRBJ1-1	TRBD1	TGTGCCGCCGAGGGGGCAGGGAAGACTGAAGCTTTCTTT	CAAEGAGKTEAFF
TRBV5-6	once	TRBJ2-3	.	TGTGCCAGCAGCTCCGTCTCGAGCACAGATACGCAGTATTTT	CASSSVSSTDTQYF